The present TCR beta chain was sequenced within a study of human T cells and chemical hapten exposure. The wider study: Slight volume differences across pooled libraries mainly accounted for varying per-sample TCR yields.

Authors' methods: A per-sample median of about 96,000 TCRs was observed, with counts ranging from roughly 23,224 to 700,000. Using its own MiXCR run on the RACE reads, TCRdb lists one record per CDR3 protein. The V and J calls, along with clone size, are taken from TCRdb and not from the paper's own processing. The top ten clones hold approximately 2.8% of a sample with about 120,000 distinct CDR3 sequences, 13% of them seen once. Documented time point: pre-sensitization, week 0. As to treatment: therapeutic diphenylcyclopropenone sensitization with weekly scalp DPC. The sample in question was whole blood, obtained in connection with sensitization to the hapten diphenylcyclopropenone (DPC). The source is a woman aged 18-29 years with alopecia areata. Some clones in this sample may be carry-over from other donors' samples.

This CDR3 is CSADTDRDYGYTF. The CDR3 DNA is TGCAGTGCTGACACGGACAGGGATTATGGCTACACCTTC. The chain uses TRBV20-1 and TRBJ1-2; 8 bases are a match to TRBD1. V gave up 5 bases and J gave up 5 bases; unmatched junction bases: 7. The CDR3 length is 13 residues. Looked up from germline, CDR1 is DFQATT and CDR2 is SNEGSKA (reference sequence).